What follows is one T cell receptor beta chain and its context. The antigen is not known. Sequenced by immunoSEQ multiplex PCR; TCRdb stores in-frame clones only, minus some. The sample yields 150,000 to 200,000 clones, approximately 87% seen once. This sample was included in a study of T cell responses to AZD1222 COVID-19 vaccine. Overall study findings and caveats: Two AZD1222 doses significantly raised spike-specific TCR breadth and depth over controls. White British people made up most donors, females outnumbered males, and clonal diversity was possibly underestimated.

The source was peripheral blood, collected on day 0 of MenACWY control vaccination. The sequence was obtained from an adult in good health.

This chain's CDR3 is CASSQDRGLYF. The CDR3 DNA is TGCGCCAGCAGCCAAGACAGGGGACTGTACTTC. This rearrangement joins TRBV5-1 to TRBJ2-7, with 8 bases fitting TRBD1. V lost 4 bases to trimming and J lost 12 bases; unmatched junction nucleotides: 6. The length of the CDR3 is 11 residues. Looked up from germline, CDR1 is SGHRS and CDR2 is YFSETQ.